These T cell receptor beta chains were read from a single sample in a study of metastatic and nonmetastatic thyroid tumors. TCRdb recomputed clones from the PCR reads via MiXCR. In the table there are 35,000 to 40,000 clones, approximately 16% of which are singletons. Sequencing was done on a sample of tumor tissue. The receptors here all came from a female donor with papillary thyroid cancer or a benign thyroid nodule (not recorded which). Some clones in this sample may be carry-over from other donors' samples. Each CDR3 is given with its conserved first and last residue.

>TRBV7-2|TRBJ2-5
CASSSGQAETQYF
>TRBV29-1|TRBJ2-7
CSVASGRASEQYF
>TRBV6-1|TRBJ1-3
CASSENLWGAWGNTIYF
>TRBV10-3|TRBJ2-1
CAINPNSGSPYNEQFF
>TRBV6-1|TRBJ2-6
CASRDSSGANVLTF
>TRBV6-1|TRBJ2-2
CASTQSGFVELFF
>TRBV11-3|TRBJ2-3
CASSAGDRSTDTQYF
>TRBV7-9|TRBJ1-4
CASSSDGTNEKLFF
>TRBV2|TRBJ2-2
CASTKTGDTGELFF
>TRBV7-8|TRBJ1-5
CASSLRGLPPDQPQHF
>TRBV6-2/TRBV6-3|TRBJ1-1
CASSSNTGTNWMNTEAFF
>TRBV20-1|TRBJ2-1
CSARSLAGDYNEQFF
>TRBV20-1|TRBJ2-5
CSARAANRGRETQYF
>TRBV20-1|TRBJ2-7
CSARDGASGSHEQYF
>TRBV5-5|TRBJ1-1
CASSRDSRTQNTEAFF
>TRBV13|TRBJ2-1
CASSPKFVASGGNEQFF
>TRBV5-1|TRBJ2-7
CASSPGLAGGVKGEQYF
>TRBV20-1|TRBJ1-1
CSARDRWQGNTEAFF
>TRBV7-9|TRBJ2-1
CASSPPGHSYNEQFF
>TRBV27|TRBJ2-5
CASSSGKNRGRETQYF
>TRBV7-2|TRBJ2-1
CASSGGTTYNEQFF
>TRBV6-1|TRBJ2-1
CASTRGQGVYEQFF
>TRBV5-1|TRBJ2-5
CASSLKGGAVQETQYF